These T cell receptor beta chains were read from a single sample in a study of cytomegalovirus exposure and HLA in healthy donors. Using immunoSEQ multiplex PCR, the repertoire was profiled, and TCRdb retains in-frame clones only, with some absent. Its listing shows fewer than 85,000 clones. The specimen sequenced was PBMCs. These receptors were collected from a female donor in good health and CMV-seropositive. Both conserved end residues are part of each CDR3. D genes are given only for firm matches.

J | D | V | CDR3 | DNA
TRBJ2-7 | - | TRBV6-1 | CASSEKTALSSYEQYF | TGTGCCAGCAGTGAGAAAACGGCACTAAGCTCCTACGAGCAGTACTTC
TRBJ1-2 | - | TRBV5-1 | CASSLSPRNYGYTF | TGCGCCAGCAGCTTGAGTCCGAGAAACTATGGCTACACCTTC
TRBJ2-2 | - | TRBV5-1 | CASSLEVQGNTGELFF | TGCGCCAGCAGCTTGGAAGTACAGGGCAACACCGGGGAGCTGTTTTTT
TRBJ1-2 | TRBD1 | TRBV28 | CASRKQGARSGGYTF | TGTGCCAGCCGCAAACAGGGGGCGCGGTCGGGTGGCTACACCTTC
TRBJ2-4 | TRBD1 | TRBV6-5 | CASSSTGGFPKNIQYF | TGTGCCAGCAGTTCAACAGGGGGCTTCCCCAAAAACATTCAGTACTTC
TRBJ2-7 | - | TRBV29-1 | CSATRSYEQYF | TGCAGCGCAACTAGGTCCTACGAGCAGTACTTC
TRBJ2-3 | TRBD1 | TRBV7-3 | CASSRAGTGGIDTQYF | TGTGCCAGCAGCCGAGCCGGGACAGGGGGCATTGATACGCAGTATTTT
TRBJ2-7 | TRBD2 | TRBV4-1 | CASSQAGGSYEQYF | TGCGCCAGCAGCCAAGCGGGAGGCTCCTACGAGCAGTACTTC
TRBJ2-1 | TRBD2 | TRBV6-5 | CASSYVLAGDNEQFF | TGTGCCAGCAGTTACGTGTTAGCGGGGGACAATGAGCAGTTCTTC
TRBJ2-7 | TRBD2 | TRBV2 | CASSDREAGGPTYEQYF | TGTGCCAGCAGTGACAGGGAAGCGGGAGGCCCCACCTACGAGCAGTACTTC
TRBJ1-3 | - | TRBV28 | CASSSQGGAGNTIYF | TGTGCCAGCAGCTCTCAGGGCGGCGCTGGAAACACCATATATTTT
TRBJ2-1 | - | TRBV7-9 | CASSPLGRGYEQFF | TGTGCCAGCAGCCCGCTGGGCAGGGGATATGAGCAGTTCTTC
TRBJ2-7 | TRBD1 | TRBV6-5 | CASSYWDREYEQYF | TGTGCCAGCAGTTATTGGGACAGGGAGTACGAGCAGTACTTC
TRBJ2-1 | TRBD1 | TRBV4-3 | CASSHATTGSYNEQFF | TGCGCCAGCAGCCACGCAACGACAGGGTCCTACAATGAGCAGTTCTTC
TRBJ2-7 | - | TRBV4-1 | CASSDRDTDYEQYF | TGCGCCAGCAGCGACCGGGACACCGACTACGAGCAGTACTTC
TRBJ2-1 | TRBD1 | TRBV11-2 | CASSSDRGLYNEQFF | TGTGCCAGCAGCTCGGACAGGGGGCTCTACAATGAGCAGTTCTTC
TRBJ1-1 | - | TRBV19 | CASRLVVNTEAFF | TGTGCCAGTAGGCTAGTGGTGAACACTGAAGCTTTCTTT
TRBJ2-6 | - | TRBV7-2 | CASSLARSGANVLTF | TGTGCCAGCAGCTTAGCGCGCTCTGGGGCCAACGTCCTGACTTTC
TRBJ1-5 | TRBD1 | TRBV7-9 | CASSEDRANQPQHF | TGTGCCAGCAGCGAGGACAGGGCCAATCAGCCCCAGCATTTT
TRBJ2-2 | - | TRBV11-2 | CASSSEQGELFF | TGTGCCAGCAGCTCAGAACAGGGGGAGCTGTTTTTT
TRBJ1-5 | - | TRBV9 | CASSVDGRVNQPQHF | TGTGCCAGCAGCGTAGATGGCAGGGTGAATCAGCCCCAGCATTTT
TRBJ1-5 | TRBD1 | TRBV6-6 | CASIFGGGQIDRPQHF | TGTGCCAGCATCTTCGGGGGGGGACAGATTGACAGGCCCCAGCATTTT
TRBJ1-1 | - | TRBV28 | CASSAYAGPMNTEAFF | TGTGCCAGCAGTGCCTACGCAGGCCCGATGAACACTGAAGCTTTCTTT
TRBJ2-3 | - | TRBV29-1 | CSVPDTTDTQYF | TGCAGCGTACCCGACACCACAGATACGCAGTATTTT
TRBJ2-5 | - | TRBV18 | CASSPRGRQETQYF | TGTGCCAGCTCACCTCGGGGTAGGCAAGAGACCCAGTACTTC
TRBJ2-3 | TRBD2 | TRBV9 | CASSGASGGLTDTQYF | TGTGCCAGCAGTGGAGCTAGCGGGGGTCTCACAGATACGCAGTATTTT
TRBJ1-1 | - | TRBV19 | CASRGPRGMNTEAFF | TGTGCCAGTAGGGGTCCTAGGGGGATGAACACTGAAGCTTTCTTT
TRBJ2-7 | TRBD2 | TRBV5-1 | CASSTGLAGGDPYEQYF | TGCGCCAGCAGCACGGGACTAGCGGGAGGAGATCCCTACGAGCAGTACTTC